The clone carrying this TCR beta chain was detected a few times. Germline assignment: CDR1 SGHTA and CDR2 FQGTGA. This CDR3 is 15 amino acids long. V shed 2 bases and J shed 0 bases, with 8 bases lying between them. These data belong to a study of radiotherapy plus CTLA-4 blockade in lung cancer. Profiling relied on immunoSEQ multiplex PCR, and the TCRdb table lists in-frame clones only, not all of them. The sample contains about 97,000 clones, approximately 74% of which appear only once. The sequence was obtained from a human donor with non-small cell lung cancer who had a partial response to radiotherapy plus ipilimumab. Some clones in this sample may be carry-over from other donors' samples. The chain employs TRBV7-3 and TRBJ1-3; unclear D gene. Here the sequenced sample was peripheral blood, taken from a patient treated with radiotherapy plus ipilimumab. CDR3 protein: CASSLGGSSGNTIYF. The CDR3 DNA reads as TGTGCCAGCAGCTTAGGCGGCTCCTCTGGAAACACCATATATTTT.